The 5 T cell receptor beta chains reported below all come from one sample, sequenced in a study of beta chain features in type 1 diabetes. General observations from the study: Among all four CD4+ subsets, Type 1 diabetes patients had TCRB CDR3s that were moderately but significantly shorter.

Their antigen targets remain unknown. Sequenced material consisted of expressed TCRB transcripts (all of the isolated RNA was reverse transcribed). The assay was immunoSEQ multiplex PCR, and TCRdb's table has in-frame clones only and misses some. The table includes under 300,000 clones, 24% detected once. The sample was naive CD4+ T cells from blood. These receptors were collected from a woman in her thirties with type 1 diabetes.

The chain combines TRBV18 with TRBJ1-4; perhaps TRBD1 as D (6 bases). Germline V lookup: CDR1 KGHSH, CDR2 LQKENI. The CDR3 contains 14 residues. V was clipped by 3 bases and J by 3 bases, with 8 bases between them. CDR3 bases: TGTGCCAGCTCACCTGGACAGCCTAATGAAAAACTGTTTTTT. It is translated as CASSPGQPNEKLFF.

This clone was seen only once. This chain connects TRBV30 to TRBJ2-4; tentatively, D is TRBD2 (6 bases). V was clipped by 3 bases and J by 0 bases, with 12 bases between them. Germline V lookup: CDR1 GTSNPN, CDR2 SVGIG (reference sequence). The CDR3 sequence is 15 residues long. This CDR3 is CAWSFGTLAKNIQYF. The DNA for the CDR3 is TGTGCCTGGAGCTTTGGGACTCTAGCCAAAAACATTCAGTACTTC.

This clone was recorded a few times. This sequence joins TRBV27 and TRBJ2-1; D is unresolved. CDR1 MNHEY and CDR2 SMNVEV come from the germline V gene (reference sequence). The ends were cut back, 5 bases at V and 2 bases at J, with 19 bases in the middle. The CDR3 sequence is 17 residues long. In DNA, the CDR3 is TGTGCCAGCAGTCCTATTGGAGCCGAACCTCCCTACAATGAGCAGTTCTTC. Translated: CASSPIGAEPPYNEQFF.

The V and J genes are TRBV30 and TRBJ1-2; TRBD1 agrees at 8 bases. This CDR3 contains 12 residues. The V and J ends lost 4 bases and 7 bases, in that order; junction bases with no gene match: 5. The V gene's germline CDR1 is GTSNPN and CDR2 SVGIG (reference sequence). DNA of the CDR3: TGTGCCTGGACAGGGGGCGCGAGTGGCTACACCTTC. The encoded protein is CAWTGGASGYTF.

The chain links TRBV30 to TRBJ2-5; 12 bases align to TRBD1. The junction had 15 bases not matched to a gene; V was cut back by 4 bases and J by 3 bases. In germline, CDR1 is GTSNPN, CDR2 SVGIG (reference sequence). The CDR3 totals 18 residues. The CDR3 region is CAWNPGTGGLHWEETQYF. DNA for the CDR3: TGTGCCTGGAACCCTGGGACAGGGGGCCTCCATTGGGAAGAGACCCAGTACTTC. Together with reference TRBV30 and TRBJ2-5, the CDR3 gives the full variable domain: SQTIHQWPATLVQPVGSPLSLECTVEGTSNPNLYWYRQAAGRGLQLLFYSVGIGQISSEVPQNLSASRPQDRQFILSSKKLLLSDSGFYLCAWNPGTGGLHWEETQYFGPGTRLLVL.